These 7 T cell receptor beta chains came from one sample sequenced in a study of cytomegalovirus exposure and HLA in healthy donors. 60 Vbeta and 13 Jbeta primers were used in PCR. This table comes from immunoSEQ multiplex PCR, and its TCRdb copy is limited to in-frame clones, with some not included. The top ten hold approximately 7.1% of the sample, which has about 170,000 clones, roughly three quarters seen once. Input material: PBMCs. These receptors were collected from a man aged 40-55 years in good health and CMV-seropositive.

The chain couples TRBV9 to TRBJ2-3; TRBD2 agrees at 8 bases. The germline V gene has CDR1 SGDLS and CDR2 YYNGEE. J was trimmed by 0 bases and V by 0 bases; bases with no gene match: 6. The CDR3 contains 17 residues. CDR3 DNA: TGTGCCAGCAGCGTAGGGCGGGGGGACTTTAGCACAGATACGCAGTATTTT. Its translation: CASSVGRGDFSTDTQYF.

The V gene is TRBV6-6, the J gene TRBJ1-3, with a possible D match to TRBD1 (6 bases). V was clipped by 6 bases and J by 3 bases, with 15 bases between them. Per germline, CDR1 MNHNY and CDR2 SVGAGI (reference sequence). The length of the CDR3 is 15 residues. The CDR3 is CASSTGTLGGNTIYF. CDR3 nucleotides: TGTGCCAGCAGCACAGGGACGCTAGGTGGAAACACCATATATTTT.

The CDR3 nucleotides are TGTGCCAGCAGCCTTGGACAGCGCTCATACGAGCAGTACTTC. It translates to CASSLGQRSYEQYF. The rearrangement uses TRBV7-6 and TRBJ2-7; a possible D gene is TRBD1 (6 bases). CDR3 length equals 14 residues. V was shortened by 5 bases and J by 4 bases, with 15 bases between the two germline ends. The germline gives CDR1 SGHVS, CDR2 FNYEAQ.

This chain connects TRBV2 to TRBJ2-2; TRBD2 matches 9 bases. CDR3 length: 13 amino acids. Germline CDR1 and CDR2: SNHLY and FYNNEI. The V and J ends lost 4 bases and 7 bases, in that order; junction bases with no gene match: 1. The CDR3: CASSGTSVGELFF. The CDR3 nucleotides read TGTGCCAGCAGTGGGACTAGCGTCGGGGAGCTGTTTTTT.

The chain links TRBV7-2 to TRBJ2-7, with 9 bases aligning to TRBD1. This CDR3 spans 15 amino acids. CDR1 is SGHTA and CDR2 is FQGNSA in the germline V gene. V was pared by 1 base and J by 2 bases, with 3 bases of the junction left unmatched. This chain's CDR3 is CASSLGGQGPYEQYF. CDR3 coding DNA: TGTGCCAGCAGCTTAGGGGGACAGGGTCCCTACGAGCAGTACTTC.

This chain connects TRBV27 to TRBJ1-3; 8 bases line up with TRBD1. The CDR3 extends over 15 amino acids. Germline V CDR1 and CDR2: MNHEY, SMNVEV (reference sequence). J lost 2 bases, V lost 2 bases, and 2 bases had no gene match. Here the CDR3 reads CASSLKGQAGNTIYF. DNA for the CDR3: TGTGCCAGCAGTTTAAAGGGACAGGCTGGAAACACCATATATTTT.

This CDR3 reads CASSLEQGRRETQYF. As DNA, the CDR3 is TGTGCCAGCAGCTTAGAACAGGGTAGGCGGGAGACCCAGTACTTC. This chain connects TRBV11-2 to TRBJ2-5, with a weak D call TRBD1 (6 bases). Germline V gene data show CDR1 as SGHAT and CDR2 as FQNNGV. The CDR3 extends over 15 amino acids. The V and J ends lost 0 bases and 5 bases respectively, with 13 bases between them. The full variable domain, its missing parts supplied by reference TRBV11-2 and TRBJ2-5, is EAGVAQSPRYKIIEKRQSVAFWCNPISGHATLYWYQQILGQGPKLLIQFQNNGVVDDSQLPKDRFSAERLKGVDSTLKIQPAKLEDSAVYLCASSLEQGRRETQYFGPGTRLLVL.